This T cell receptor (beta chain) was sequenced in a study of blood T cell repertoires in COVID-19. The wider study: Sample material is recorded as cDNA or gDNA derived from T cells, B-cell-depleted T cells, or PBMCs.

Using immunoSEQ multiplex PCR, the repertoire was profiled, and TCRdb retains in-frame clones only, with some absent. The repertoire holds roughly 84,000 clones, with about 85% as singletons. Germline V gene sequence: CDR1 SGHRS, CDR2 YFSETQ. This CDR3 comprises 15 residues. After removal of 0 bases from V and 5 bases from J, the junction contained 3 bases not matched to a gene. The genes are TRBV5-1 and TRBJ2-2; TRBD1 matches at 8 bases. What was sequenced was peripheral blood. The TCR was taken from a man older than 75 with active or convalescent COVID-19. CDR3 amino acids: CASSLDRQGTGELFF. The CDR3 coding sequence is TGCGCCAGCAGCTTGGATAGACAGGGGACCGGGGAGCTGTTTTTT.